These 10 T cell receptor beta chains were sequenced from one sample in a study of T cell repertoires in cytomegalovirus infection. These receptors' targets are unknown. TCRdb analysed the reads with MiXCR anew, one entry per CDR3 protein. The repertoire holds approximately 730,000 distinct CDR3 sequences, with around 31% as singletons. The specimen was cultured PBMCs, collected from culture after CMV antigen stimulation. Source of these receptors: a human donor in good health (CMV status not recorded). Some clones in this sample may be carry-over from other donors' samples.

V is TRBV10-3 and J is TRBJ2-2, with a possible D match to TRBD1 (5 bases). The V gene lost 11 bases and the J gene lost 1 base, with 20 bases spanning the gap. The V gene's germline CDR1 is ENHRY and CDR2 SYGVKD. The CDR3 has 16 residues. In nucleotides, the CDR3 is TGTGCCTCCCAGGGTGTTTCGGCCCTGAACACCGGGGAGCTGTTTTTT. Amino acids: CASQGVSALNTGELFF.

This clonotype has more than one count but fewer than ten. The chain uses TRBV7-2 and TRBJ2-7; maybe TRBD2 (6 bases). Deletions cut 1 base from V and 1 base from J, with 14 bases between. This CDR3 is built from 16 residues. Germline lookup yields CDR1 SGHTA and CDR2 FQGNSA. This CDR3 is CASSLGAGSLSYEQYF. DNA for the CDR3: TGTGCCAGCAGCTTAGGTGCCGGGAGCCTTTCCTACGAGCAGTACTTC. The variable domain in full, completed from reference TRBV7-2 and TRBJ2-7, reads GAGVSQSPSNKVTEKGKDVELRCDPISGHTALYWYRQSLGQGLEFLIYFQGNSAPDKSGLPSDRFSAERTGGSVSTLTIQRTQQEDSAVYLCASSLGAGSLSYEQYFGPGTRLTVT.

This chain links TRBV20-1 with TRBJ2-5; 8 bases agree with TRBD2. Germline CDR1 and CDR2: DFQATT and SNEGSKA (reference sequence). The CDR3 totals 15 residues. The V segment lost 0 bases and the J segment 5 bases; nucleotides outside the gene matches: 8. The CDR3 protein is CSAREPGGAGETQYF. CDR3 DNA sequence: TGCAGTGCTAGAGAACCCGGGGGGGCCGGGGAGACCCAGTACTTC.

This chain joins TRBV2 and TRBJ2-5; D not certain. There are 14 residues in the CDR3. V was trimmed by 4 bases and J by 7 bases, leaving 16 bases between them. Germline V CDR1 and CDR2: SNHLY, FYNNEI. CDR3 sequence (DNA): TGTGCCAGCAGTGTAAGCGCATCTTCAGGGACCCAGTACTTC. This codes for CASSVSASSGTQYF.

There are a few counts of this clonotype. DNA for the CDR3: TGTGCCAGCAACACAGGAGTGGAGACCCAGTACTTC. Amino acid sequence: CASNTGVETQYF. The chain combines TRBV6-6 with TRBJ2-5; perhaps TRBD1 as D (5 bases). Per germline, CDR1 MNHNY and CDR2 SVGAGI (reference sequence). The CDR3 runs to 12 residues. Trimming cost V 7 bases and J 5 bases, with 11 bases left between them.

The chain joins TRBV2 to TRBJ1-2, with D hard to call. Trimming pared 7 bases from V and 6 bases from J, leaving 12 bases between. The V gene's germline CDR1 is SNHLY and CDR2 FYNNEI. This CDR3 comprises 12 residues. The CDR3 sequence: CASIGGSDGYTF. CDR3 nucleotides: TGTGCCAGCATTGGAGGGTCGGATGGCTACACCTTC. The whole variable domain, remainder taken from reference TRBV2 and TRBJ1-2, is EPEVTQTPSHQVTQMGQEVILRCVPISNHLYFYWYRQILGQKVEFLVSFYNNEISEKSEIFDDQFSVERPDGSNFTLKIRSTKLEDSAMYFCASIGGSDGYTFGSGTRLTVV.

The rearrangement joins TRBV7-4 to TRBJ1-3; D is possibly TRBD1 (6 bases). Germline values: CDR1 SGHVT, CDR2 SQSDAQ. Trimming stripped 5 bases from V and 2 bases from J, with 16 bases between. The CDR3 contains 16 residues. CDR3 sequence: CASSGEQGRAGNTIYF. The CDR3 region has the DNA TGTGCCAGCAGCGGGGAGCAGGGGCGCGCTGGAAACACCATATATTTT.

The genes are TRBV20-1 and TRBJ1-5, with TRBD1 as a possible D gene (5 bases). The germline gives CDR1 DFQATT, CDR2 SNEGSKA (reference sequence). The CDR3 has 12 amino acids. The V gene lost 6 bases and the J gene lost 6 bases, with 12 bases spanning the gap. The DNA of the CDR3 is TGCAGTGCCAGCAGGGCGGGTCAGCCCCAGCATTTT. Its protein product is CSASRAGQPQHF.

This clonotype was picked up many times. This chain connects TRBV6-5 to TRBJ2-1, with D perhaps matching TRBD2 (5 bases). The germline V gene has CDR1 MNHEY and CDR2 SVGAGI. The germline V and J ends were trimmed by 6 bases and 4 bases, with 7 bases remaining between them. The CDR3 length is 12 residues. This CDR3 reads CASSRTYNEQFF. As DNA, the CDR3 is TGTGCCAGCAGCCGGACTTACAATGAGCAGTTCTTC.

This rearrangement joins TRBV5-6 to TRBJ1-5, with D possibly being TRBD1 (5 bases). Germline V gene sequence: CDR1 SGHDT, CDR2 YYEEEE. Trimming stripped 1 base from V and 7 bases from J, with 21 bases between. CDR3 length equals 17 residues. In DNA form, the CDR3 reads TGTGCCAGCAGCTTGCGGCAGGGTCTCACGATACGGCAGCCCCAGCATTTT. Its translation: CASSLRQGLTIRQPQHF.